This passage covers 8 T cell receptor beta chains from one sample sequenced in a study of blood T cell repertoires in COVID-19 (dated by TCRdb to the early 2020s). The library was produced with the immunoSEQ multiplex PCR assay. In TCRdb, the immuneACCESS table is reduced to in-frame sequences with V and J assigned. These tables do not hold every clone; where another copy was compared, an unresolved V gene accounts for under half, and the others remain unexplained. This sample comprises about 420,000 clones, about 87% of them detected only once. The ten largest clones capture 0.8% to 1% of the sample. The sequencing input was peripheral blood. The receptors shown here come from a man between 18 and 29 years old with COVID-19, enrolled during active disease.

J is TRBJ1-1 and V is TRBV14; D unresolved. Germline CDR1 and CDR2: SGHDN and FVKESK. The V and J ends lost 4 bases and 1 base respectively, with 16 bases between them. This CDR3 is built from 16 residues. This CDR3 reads CASSLHAGERNTEAFF. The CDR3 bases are TGTGCCAGCAGCCTCCATGCCGGGGAGAGGAACACTGAAGCTTTCTTT.

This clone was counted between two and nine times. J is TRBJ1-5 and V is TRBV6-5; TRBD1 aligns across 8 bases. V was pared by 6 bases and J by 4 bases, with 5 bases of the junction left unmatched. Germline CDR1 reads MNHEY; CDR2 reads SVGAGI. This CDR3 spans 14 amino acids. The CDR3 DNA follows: TGTGCCAGCAGACGGACAGGGAGTAATCAGCCCCAGCATTTT. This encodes CASRRTGSNQPQHF.

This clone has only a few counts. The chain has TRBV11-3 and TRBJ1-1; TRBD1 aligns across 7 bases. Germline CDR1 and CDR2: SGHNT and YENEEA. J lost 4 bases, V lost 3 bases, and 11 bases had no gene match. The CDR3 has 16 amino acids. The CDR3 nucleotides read TGTGCCAGCAGCTTTCTCAAGACAGGGCTGAGCACTGAAGCTTTCTTT. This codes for CASSFLKTGLSTEAFF.

The DNA for the CDR3 is TGTGCCAGCAGCTTGACAGGGGTGGGGGGAAACACCATATATTTT. It encodes CASSLTGVGGNTIYF. V gene TRBV5-4 combines with J gene TRBJ1-3, with 7 positions matching TRBD1. CDR1 is SGHNT and CDR2 is YYREEE in the germline V gene (reference sequence). The CDR3 has 15 amino acids. V shed 1 base, J shed 4 bases, and the junction held 5 bases outside the gene matches. Based on the CDR3 plus reference TRBV5-4 and TRBJ1-3, the full variable domain is ETGVTQSPTHLIKTRGQQVTLRCSSQSGHNTVSWYQQALGQGPQFIFQYYREEENGRGNFPPRFSGLQFPNYSSELNVNALELDDSALYLCASSLTGVGGNTIYFGEGSWLTVV.

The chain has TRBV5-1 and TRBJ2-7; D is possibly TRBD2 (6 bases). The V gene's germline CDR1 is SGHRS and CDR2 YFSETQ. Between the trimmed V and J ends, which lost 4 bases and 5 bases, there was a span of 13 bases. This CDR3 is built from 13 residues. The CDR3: CASSTGVIDEQYF. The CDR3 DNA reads TGCGCCAGCAGCACGGGGGTTATTGACGAGCAGTACTTC.

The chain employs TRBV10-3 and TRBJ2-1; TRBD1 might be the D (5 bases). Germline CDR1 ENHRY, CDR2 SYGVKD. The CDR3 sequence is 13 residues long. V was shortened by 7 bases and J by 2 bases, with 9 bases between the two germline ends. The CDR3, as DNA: TGTGCCATCAACCCAGGGACCTACAATGAGCAGTTCTTC. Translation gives CAINPGTYNEQFF.

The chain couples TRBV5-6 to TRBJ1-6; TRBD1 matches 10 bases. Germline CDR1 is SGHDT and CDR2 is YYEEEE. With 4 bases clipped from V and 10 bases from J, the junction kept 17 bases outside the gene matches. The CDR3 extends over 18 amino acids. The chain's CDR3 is CASSPWDRGKEGESPLHF. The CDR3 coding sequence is TGTGCCAGCAGCCCATGGGACAGGGGAAAGGAGGGAGAATCACCCCTCCACTTT. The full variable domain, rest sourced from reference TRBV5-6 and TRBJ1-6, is DAGVTQSPTHLIKTRGQQVTLRCSPKSGHDTVSWYQQALGQGPQFIFQYYEEEERQRGNFPDRFSGHQFPNYSSELNVNALLLGDSALYLCASSPWDRGKEGESPLHFGNGTRLTVT.

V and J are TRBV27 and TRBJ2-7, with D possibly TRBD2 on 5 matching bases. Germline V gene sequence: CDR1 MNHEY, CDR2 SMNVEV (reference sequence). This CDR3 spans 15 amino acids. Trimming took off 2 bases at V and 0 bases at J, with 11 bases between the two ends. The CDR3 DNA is TGTGCCAGCAGTTTAAGAAGCGGAGTCTCCTACGAGCAGTACTTC. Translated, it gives CASSLRSGVSYEQYF.